This T cell receptor beta chain derives from a study of siplizumab effects on memory and regulatory T cells. Findings and caveats of the study: The apparent diversity of naive T cells exceeded that of memory cells, and naive T cells seemed to make a major contribution to the alloresponse. Suppressive capability of dividing Tregs from siplizumab cultures went unverified. Unstimulated subsets captured only a minor fraction of alloreactive clones.

About this clone itself: The antigen remains undetermined.

The CDR3 length is 15 residues. Germline V gene sequence: CDR1 KGHSH, CDR2 LQKENI. Trimming shortened V by 6 bases and J by 3 bases, and 14 bases separated the two germline ends. Clones were sequenced by immunoSEQ multiplex PCR, and TCRdb holds only the in-frame ones, with some missing. The sample yields some 97,000 clones, about nine tenths seen once. The V call is TRBV18, the J call TRBJ2-2; D is perhaps TRBD1 (5 bases). The sample consisted of CD4+ T cells sorted from blood. This receptor was identified in a human donor in good health. The DNA of the CDR3 is TGTGCCAGCTCCCTTTTCAAAGGGGACACCGGGGAGCTGTTTTTT. This translates into CASSLFKGDTGELFF.